This T cell receptor (beta chain) stems from a study of blood T cells in healthy people across ages. The V gene lost 2 bases and the J gene lost 5 bases, with 7 bases spanning the gap. The length of the CDR3 is 13 residues. Germline V lookup: CDR1 MNHEY, CDR2 SVGEGT. With a J-beta primer mix and a sample-barcoded 5' primer, a second PCR ran about 7 to 11 cycles. From the 5' RACE reads, TCRdb called clonotypes with MiXCR, one entry per CDR3 protein. The data hold 1 million or so distinct CDR3 sequences, with under 30% observed a single time. These same records also appear under a second study, on T cells of mothers and their children. From that paper: It was through the M1S primer of the second PCR that sample barcodes and 2-4 random nucleotides were added. Mothers gave over 10 million TCR beta CDR3 reads each, and children about 3 million each.

Sequenced material: blood. The receptor was derived from a girl aged 2 to 10 in good health. The rearrangement uses TRBV6-2 or TRBV6-3 and TRBJ1-5; D is unresolved. The CDR3 loop is CASSYGYYQPQHF. The CDR3 bases are TGTGCCAGCAGTTACGGTTACTATCAGCCCCAGCATTTT.